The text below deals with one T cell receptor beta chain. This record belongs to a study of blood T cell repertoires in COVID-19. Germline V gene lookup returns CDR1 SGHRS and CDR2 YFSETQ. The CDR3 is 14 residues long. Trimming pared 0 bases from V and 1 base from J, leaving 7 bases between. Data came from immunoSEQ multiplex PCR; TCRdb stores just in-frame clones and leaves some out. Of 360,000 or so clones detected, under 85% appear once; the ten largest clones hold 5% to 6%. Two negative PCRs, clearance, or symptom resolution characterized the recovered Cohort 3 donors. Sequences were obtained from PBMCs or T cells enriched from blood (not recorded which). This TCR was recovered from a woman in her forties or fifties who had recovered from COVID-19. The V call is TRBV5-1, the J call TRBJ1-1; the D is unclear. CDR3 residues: CASSLAHPNTEAFF. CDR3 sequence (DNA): TGCGCCAGCAGCTTGGCACACCCGAACACTGAAGCTTTCTTT.